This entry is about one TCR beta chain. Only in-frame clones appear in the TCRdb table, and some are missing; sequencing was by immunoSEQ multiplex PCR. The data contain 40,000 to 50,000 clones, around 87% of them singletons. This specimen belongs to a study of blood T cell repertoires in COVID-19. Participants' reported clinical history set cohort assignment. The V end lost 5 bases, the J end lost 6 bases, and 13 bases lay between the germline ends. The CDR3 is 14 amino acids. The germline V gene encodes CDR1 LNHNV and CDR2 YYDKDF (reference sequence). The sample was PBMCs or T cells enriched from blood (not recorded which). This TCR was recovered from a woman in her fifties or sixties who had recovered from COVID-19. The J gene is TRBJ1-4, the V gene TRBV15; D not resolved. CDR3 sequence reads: CATSLDAKDEKLFF. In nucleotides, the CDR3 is TGTGCCACCAGCCTAGACGCGAAGGATGAAAAACTGTTTTTT.